This TCR beta chain was found in a study of OX40 agonist ivuxolimab in advanced cancers. Notes on the research overall: Ivuxolimab was an agonistic, fully human IgG2 monoclonal antibody directed against OX40 (CD134), a costimulatory receptor. Intravenous ivuxolimab was administered to patients every 2 weeks at six dose levels: 0.01, 0.1, 0.3, 1.5, 3 and 10 mg/kg. Of the 50 to 55 dose-escalation patients, hepatocellular carcinoma was present in 19, melanoma in about 15, renal cell carcinoma in 9 and head and neck cancer in 9. A male proportion of about 79% and a mean age of roughly 58 years, ranging from roughly 23 to 80, were recorded for the dose-escalation cohort. Patients were allowed to have had prior anti-PD-1, anti-PD-L1 or anti-CTLA-4 therapy, and around 40% of the dose-escalation patients had previously received checkpoint inhibitors. Partial responses occurred in three dose-escalation patients: two with cutaneous melanoma and one with hepatocellular carcinoma. The point of sequencing TCRbeta in the periphery was to test whether ivuxolimab changed TCR sequence diversity and drove clonal T-cell expansion. The monotherapy dose-escalation portion (N of about 50 patients) of the phase I ivuxolimab trial is reported in the paper.

Only one count was recorded for this clone. Its antigen is unknown. Nothing much larger sits one base from this clone, and base qualities are not available. For sequencing of the TCRbeta CDR3 region, genomic DNA was extracted from the sorted cells. The immunoSEQ Assay was used to sequence the TCRbeta CDR3 regions. The table was pulled from immuneACCESS by TCRdb, which kept in-frame rearrangements only. Such tables lose some clones; where checked, under half of the loss comes from unresolved V genes, and the rest has no known cause. This sample comprises tens of thousands of clones, approximately 80% of them detected only once. The top ten constitute approximately 4.8% of the sample. Study-wide findings and limitations: Which antigens the clonally expanded peripheral T cells were specific for was not determined. Low levels of normalized T-cell clonal expansion were also seen in some nonresponding patients. At doses of 0.1 to 3.0 mg/kg, clonal expansion of both CD4+ and CD8+ blood T cells was observed from baseline to week 6. In the 0.1-3.0 mg/kg groups, partial responders had among the lowest normalized peripheral clonal expansion, particularly in CD8+ T cells. On average, CD8+ T cells showed more expanded clones than CD4+ T cells after ivuxolimab.

Patients with autoimmune disease history or receiving systemic immunosuppression were excluded from the trial. Peripheral blood for TCR sequencing was drawn from every dose cohort at baseline, at cycle 4 day 1 and at cycle 7 day 1. Samples came from an open-label, multicenter, first-in-human phase I dose-escalation trial of ivuxolimab. Adults with locally advanced or metastatic head and neck squamous cell, hepatocellular, melanoma or renal cell carcinoma were enrolled in the trial. Before TCR sequencing, CD4+ T cells and CD8+ T cells were sorted from peripheral blood as separate populations. The CDR3 numbers 15 residues from cysteine through phenylalanine. The CDR3 DNA has 45 bases and is translated from base 1. In the germline V gene (reference sequence), CDR1 corresponds to LNHDA and CDR2 to SQIVND. Trimmed from V: 6 bases; trimmed from J: 4 bases; junction bases lacking a gene match: 9.

The sequencing here drew on CD4+ or CD8+ T cells sorted from blood, taken in a trial of the OX40 agonist ivuxolimab. This clonotype originated in an adult with an advanced solid tumor such as melanoma, head and neck, liver or kidney cancer. The rearranged chain carries TRBV19 and TRBJ2-5; 9 middle bases align to TRBD2. The bases are TGTGCCAGTAGCCCTGCGGGGGGGCCCCGAGAGACCCAGTACTTC. Translated, it reads CASSPAGGPRETQYF.